A selection of T cell receptor beta chains follows, all from one sample in a study of cytomegalovirus exposure and HLA in healthy donors. The data were produced by immunoSEQ multiplex PCR, yet TCRdb's version contains in-frame clones alone and is incomplete. Of some 130,000 clones detected, about two thirds appear once; the ten largest clones hold about 2.6%. Sequenced material: PBMCs. The receptors derive from an older woman in good health and CMV-seropositive. Each CDR3 is given without its conserved first and last residue.

v_gene	j_gene	CDR3aa
TRBV5-4	TRBJ1-2	ASSSTGANYGYT
TRBV10-3	TRBJ1-1	AIRQGAGTEAF
TRBV7-9	TRBJ2-7	ASSTTGVGQRGGVYEQY
TRBV6-1	TRBJ1-1	ASSDRDMNTEAF
TRBV10-1	TRBJ2-2	ASSGPGQGATGELF
TRBV28	TRBJ2-3	ASKTQGQGLVDTQY
TRBV5-6	TRBJ1-1	ASSLGQGYTEAF
TRBV29-1	TRBJ1-1	SVALGTGGTEAF
TRBV5-1	TRBJ1-4	ASSFTGVTNGKLF
TRBV11-2	TRBJ2-5	ASSSQRGRQETQY
TRBV5-1	TRBJ2-7	ASSGTGPEQY
TRBV15	TRBJ2-7	ATSRGPGTGIYEQY
TRBV7-9	TRBJ1-2	ASSSRDRNILYGYT
TRBV19	TRBJ1-2	ASSIDRDGGYGYT
TRBV7-3	TRBJ2-3	ASTPSGGITDTQY
TRBV5-6	TRBJ1-5	ASSLSGGGSNQPQH
TRBV19	TRBJ1-4	ASSRKGGRDEKLF
TRBV19	TRBJ1-1	ASSIVGSGRGTEAF
TRBV13	TRBJ2-3	ASSSGTGSTDTQY
TRBV11-2	TRBJ1-3	ASSSRGTTSGNTIY
TRBV9	TRBJ1-3	ASSVDPVGARNTIY
TRBV7-8	TRBJ2-2	ASSFLRSTGITGELF
TRBV9	TRBJ1-4	ASSVGGVAEKLF
TRBV14	TRBJ1-4	ASSQVIGGMGEKLF
TRBV11-2	TRBJ1-6	ASSFTGVRATSPLH
TRBV5-6	TRBJ2-1	ASTELVAGDYNEQF
TRBV5-1	TRBJ1-3	ASSVDTGNTIY
TRBV9	TRBJ1-2	ASMGGTTNYGYT
TRBV2	TRBJ2-1	ASRDFEDEQF
TRBV11-2	TRBJ2-7	ASSLYRGGFYEQY
TRBV7-9	TRBJ1-1	ASSLVGGDTEAF
TRBV4-1	TRBJ1-1	ASCGILRGTEAF
TRBV7-8	TRBJ2-7	ASSLLYEQY
TRBV11-3	TRBJ1-5	ASSRLLRQGRSNQPQH
TRBV7-9	TRBJ1-4	SSSVGGQEWLF
TRBV5-6	TRBJ2-7	ASSFGRGAAEQY
TRBV5-1	TRBJ1-1	ASSLGGRGSEAF
TRBV5-4	TRBJ1-4	ASSSTGGRDEKLF
TRBV19	TRBJ1-5	ASSINLQRRDRDNQPQH
TRBV7-6	TRBJ1-5	ASSLGREDQPQH
TRBV14	TRBJ1-1	ASSQLTEAF
TRBV5-1	TRBJ2-1	ASSLVARGGINEQF
TRBV7-9	TRBJ1-1	ASSSRQGSTEAF
TRBV28	TRBJ1-2	ASSSAGQGYGYT
TRBV6-5	TRBJ1-2	ASSYLSNYGYT
TRBV6-5	TRBJ1-6	ASSYKQDYNSPLH
TRBV18	TRBJ1-1	ASSYGQGTLNTEAF
TRBV4-1	TRBJ2-1	ASTSGNEQF